The 26 T cell receptor beta chains listed next were all sequenced from one sample in a study of blood T cell repertoires in COVID-19. Some clones are missing from TCRdb's copy, which holds only in-frame ones; the method was immunoSEQ multiplex PCR. The sample shows roughly 24,000 clones, 83% of them seen only once. The specimen sequenced was peripheral blood. The receptors stem from a man aged 70 or older with acute or convalescent COVID-19.

This clone was recorded once. This chain connects TRBV10-3 to TRBJ1-2; 12 nucleotides align to TRBD1. The germline CDR1 and CDR2 sequences are ENHRY and SYGVKD. There are 16 residues in the CDR3. Trimming cost V 8 bases and J 8 bases; bases outside gene matches: 15. CDR3 DNA sequence: TGTGCCATCGGACCGGGACAGGGGGCTTTTTCTGGCGGCTACACCTTC. This encodes CAIGPGQGAFSGGYTF.

The chain recombines TRBV6-5 with TRBJ2-3, with 8 bases aligning to TRBD2. The trim removed 7 bases at V and 2 bases at J, leaving 8 bases unmatched. Germline CDR1 is MNHEY and CDR2 is SVGAGI. This CDR3 region has 15 residues. DNA of the CDR3: TGTGCCAGCACTGTCTCGGGGGGGTTCACAGATACGCAGTATTTT. It is translated as CASTVSGGFTDTQYF.

The V and J genes are TRBV4-2 and TRBJ2-7, with TRBD1 as a possible D gene (5 bases). Between the trimmed V and J ends, which lost 1 base and 5 bases, there was a span of 9 bases. Germline V CDR1 and CDR2: LGHNA, YNFKEQ. The CDR3 contains 13 residues. CDR3 DNA: TGTGCCAGCAGCCAAGCCAGGGCCAACGAGCAGTACTTC. The encoded protein is CASSQARANEQYF.

The CDR3 DNA follows: TGTGCCAGCTCACCGGGACAGGGTGATTCACCCCTCCACTTT. Translation gives CASSPGQGDSPLHF. The chain joins TRBV18 to TRBJ1-6; TRBD1 aligns across 9 bases. This CDR3 comprises 14 residues. Germline V lookup: CDR1 KGHSH, CDR2 LQKENI. V lost 3 bases, J lost 8 bases, and 2 bases stayed unmatched.

This clone has just a few counts. The rearrangement joins TRBV2 to TRBJ1-3; 10 bases map to TRBD1. The CDR3 has 14 amino acids. The germline CDR1 and CDR2 sequences are SNHLY and FYNNEI. J lost 5 bases, V lost 6 bases, and 4 bases had no gene match. CDR3 sequence reads: CASSRQGARNTIYF. CDR3 nucleotides: TGTGCCAGCAGCAGACAGGGGGCAAGAAACACCATATATTTT.

The V gene is TRBV5-4, the J gene TRBJ2-2; no clear D. V was trimmed by 4 bases and J by 1 base, leaving 5 bases between them. Germline CDR1 and CDR2: SGHNT and YYREEE (reference sequence). This CDR3 region has 13 residues. CDR3 protein: CASSARNTGELFF. In DNA, the CDR3 is TGTGCCAGCAGCGCCAGGAACACCGGGGAGCTGTTTTTT.

The V call is TRBV5-6, the J call TRBJ1-3; D ambiguous. The CDR3 covers 15 residues. V shed 0 bases and J shed 4 bases, with 11 bases lying between them. Germline CDR1 and CDR2: SGHDT and YYEEEE. The chain's CDR3 is CASSLGHVLGNTIYF. CDR3 coding DNA: TGTGCCAGCAGCTTGGGACACGTATTAGGAAACACCATATATTTT.

This chain uses TRBV19 with TRBJ2-3; no reliable D call. Trimming took 5 bases from V and 1 from J, leaving 4 bases between them. This CDR3 region has 12 residues. The germline V gene encodes CDR1 LNHDA and CDR2 SQIVND (reference sequence). The chain's CDR3 is CASSERTDTQYF. CDR3 bases: TGTGCCAGTAGTGAGCGCACAGATACGCAGTATTTT.

This clone has just one count. The chain employs TRBV4-1 and TRBJ1-1, with D perhaps TRBD1 (5 bases). Trimming took 3 bases from V and 5 from J, leaving 19 bases between them. The CDR3 extends over 16 amino acids. Germline V lookup: CDR1 MGHRA, CDR2 YSYEKL. Here the CDR3 DNA reads TGCGCCAGCAGCCAGATTCAGGGCTTCGGGGGGACTGAAGCTTTCTTT. Translation gives CASSQIQGFGGTEAFF.

The CDR3 reads CASSFRDRGRKLFF. The CDR3 region has the DNA TGTGCCAGCAGTTTCCGGGACAGGGGGCGAAAACTGTTTTTT. The chain joins TRBV28 to TRBJ1-4; 12 bases are shared with TRBD1. Germline V gene lookup returns CDR1 MDHEN and CDR2 SYDVKM. V shed 3 bases, J shed 10 bases, and the junction held 3 bases outside the gene matches. The CDR3 spans 14 residues.

V is TRBV5-4 and J is TRBJ1-4; D remains ambiguous. The germline V gene encodes CDR1 SGHNT and CDR2 YYREEE (reference sequence). This CDR3 is 16 amino acids long. V lost 0 bases to trimming and J lost 8 bases, with 17 bases between them. CDR3 loop: CASSLDLNGKNEKLFF. CDR3 in DNA: TGTGCCAGCAGCTTGGATCTTAACGGGAAGAACGAAAAACTGTTTTTT.

This clone was seen only a few times. The chain has TRBV20-1 and TRBJ2-7; a possible D gene is TRBD2 (6 bases). CDR3 length: 11 residues. The germline gives CDR1 DFQATT, CDR2 SNEGSKA (reference sequence). In DNA form, the CDR3 reads TGCGGGGCGAGAGGAGGGTACGAGCAGTACTTC. This codes for CGARGGYEQYF.

The genes are TRBV3-1 (or the pseudogene TRBV3-2) and TRBJ2-5; 7 positions agree with TRBD2. The CDR3 totals 16 residues. The trim removed 1 base at V and 2 bases at J, leaving 7 bases unmatched. CDR1 LGHDT and CDR2 YNNKEL come from the germline V gene (reference sequence). CDR3 residues: CASSQGRQRGQETQYF. CDR3 bases: TGTGCCAGCAGCCAAGGTCGTCAGCGGGGACAAGAGACCCAGTACTTC.

The chain combines TRBV5-1 with TRBJ2-7; the D gene is possibly TRBD1 (5 bases). This CDR3 is built from 14 residues. The germline gives CDR1 SGHRS, CDR2 YFSETQ. Between the trimmed V and J ends, which lost 1 base and 3 bases, there was a span of 11 bases. The CDR3 DNA reads TGCGCCAGCAGCTTGAGAGACAGACACTACGAGCAGTACTTC. It encodes CASSLRDRHYEQYF.

The chain has TRBV5-6 and TRBJ2-4; 15 bases are shared with TRBD2. This CDR3 contains 16 residues. Trimming took 4 bases from V and 9 from J; bases not matched to a gene: 8. Germline CDR1 is SGHDT and CDR2 is YYEEEE. CDR3 in amino acids: CASSGLAGGLFAIQYF. The CDR3 DNA follows: TGTGCCAGCAGCGGACTAGCGGGGGGGCTTTTCGCCATTCAGTACTTC.

This rearrangement joins TRBV5-1 to TRBJ2-7; 8 bases map to TRBD1. CDR3 size: 18 residues. The trim removed 1 base at V and 3 bases at J, leaving 15 bases unmatched. CDR1 and CDR2 (germline): SGHRS, YFSETQ. CDR3 in amino acids: CASSLRSPGQGVSYEQYF. DNA of the CDR3: TGCGCCAGCAGCTTGAGGTCCCCCGGACAGGGAGTGAGCTACGAGCAGTACTTC.

The chain uses TRBV30 and TRBJ2-5; 7 bases align to TRBD1. This CDR3 region has 13 residues. CDR1 and CDR2 (germline): GTSNPN, SVGIG (reference sequence). CDR3: CGLEGDRQETQYF. The DNA for the CDR3 is TGTGGCCTGGAAGGGGACAGACAAGAGACCCAGTACTTC.

This clone was counted a few times. The genes are TRBV27 and TRBJ1-4; D possibly corresponds to TRBD1 (6 bases). Trimming pared 5 bases from V and 5 bases from J, leaving 9 bases between. Germline-derived CDR1 and CDR2 are MNHEY and SMNVEV (reference sequence). The CDR3 runs to 13 residues. The CDR3 DNA sequence: TGTGCCAGCAGTACCCAGGGGAATGAAAAACTGTTTTTT. Translating it yields CASSTQGNEKLFF.

V gene TRBV19 combines with J gene TRBJ1-6; D is undetermined. Trimming took off 4 bases at V and 6 bases at J, with 10 bases between the two ends. Germline CDR1 and CDR2: LNHDA and SQIVND (reference sequence). The CDR3 covers 14 residues. The CDR3: CASSRAESNSPLHF. The CDR3 DNA follows: TGTGCCAGTAGTAGGGCAGAAAGTAATTCACCCCTCCACTTT.

The chain combines TRBV30 with TRBJ2-3; D might be TRBD2 (5 bases). The CDR3 has 14 residues. Germline-derived CDR1 and CDR2 are GTSNPN and SVGIG (reference sequence). Deletions cut 7 bases from V and 1 base from J, with 15 bases between. The CDR3 DNA follows: TGTGCCTTTGAGGGAGCCTTCGGCACAGATACGCAGTATTTT. It translates to CAFEGAFGTDTQYF. The full variable domain, completed using reference TRBV30 and TRBJ2-3, is SQTIHQWPATLVQPVGSPLSLECTVEGTSNPNLYWYRQAAGRGLQLLFYSVGIGQISSEVPQNLSASRPQDRQFILSSKKLLLSDSGFYLCAFEGAFGTDTQYFGPGTRLTVL.

A remark on this clone: Its ends do not fully match the called genes, so a read error is possible. The chain recombines TRBV6-6 with TRBJ1-6, with D perhaps TRBD1 (6 bases). From germline, CDR1 is MNHNY and CDR2 SVGAGI (reference sequence). The CDR3 has 16 amino acids. CDR3 sequence reads: CASSDSDRDYNSPLHF. The CDR3 DNA sequence: TGTGCCAGCAGTGACTCGGACAGAGACTATAATTCACCCCTCCACTTT.

The chain links TRBV18 to TRBJ2-2, with D possibly TRBD1 on 6 matching bases. Germline CDR1 reads KGHSH; CDR2 reads LQKENI. The CDR3 runs to 15 residues. Trimming removed 6 bases at V and 1 base at J, with 12 bases between. The CDR3 bases are TGTGCCAGCTCGCAGGGACAACAGAACACCGGGGAGCTGTTTTTT. Encoded protein: CASSQGQQNTGELFF.

The gene calls are TRBV5-5 and TRBJ1-1, with 9 bases identical to TRBD1. V was clipped by 2 bases and J by 0 bases; unmatched bases: 2. This CDR3 is built from 15 residues. The V gene's germline CDR1 is SGHKS and CDR2 YYEKEE (reference sequence). The CDR3 nucleotides are TGTGCCAGCAGCTTCAGGGACAGGGTGAACACTGAAGCTTTCTTT. This codes for CASSFRDRVNTEAFF.

The chain recombines TRBV19 with TRBJ2-3; 7 bases line up with TRBD2. This CDR3 has 15 amino acids. Germline loops: CDR1 LNHDA, CDR2 SQIVND (reference sequence). The V and J ends lost 5 bases and 6 bases, in that order; junction bases with no gene match: 11. The CDR3 DNA sequence: TGTGCCAGTAGTCATACGGGACTAAGAGGGGATACGCAGTATTTT. Amino acid sequence: CASSHTGLRGDTQYF.

This chain joins TRBV19 and TRBJ1-4; no clear D. Per the germline V gene, CDR1 is LNHDA and CDR2 is SQIVND (reference sequence). V was pared by 4 bases and J by 5 bases, with 14 bases between. The CDR3 contains 15 residues. The CDR3 protein is CASSTGDVNNEKLFF. The DNA for the CDR3 is TGTGCCAGTAGTACCGGGGATGTTAACAATGAAAAACTGTTTTTT.

V is TRBV9 and J is TRBJ1-4; the D gene is possibly TRBD1 (5 bases). The CDR3 length is 15 residues. From germline, CDR1 is SGDLS and CDR2 YYNGEE. V was pared by 1 base and J by 4 bases, with 11 bases between. CDR3 in DNA: TGTGCCAGCAGCGTATTAGGCCAGGGTAATGAAAAACTGTTTTTT. This gives the protein CASSVLGQGNEKLFF.